The table lists the clone carrying this T cell receptor beta chain with a count of one. The target antigen is unknown. V shed 0 bases, J shed 2 bases, and the junction held 1 base outside the gene matches. The CDR3 length is 16 residues. Germline V lookup: CDR1 SGDLS, CDR2 YYNGEE. This specimen belongs to a study of PD-L1 blockade in urothelial cancer. Study-wide background: Anywhere from 0 to 3 prior chemotherapy regimens had been received by patients. Treatment start was followed by blood analysis at 3 weeks (second dose) and again at 6 weeks. Overall study findings and caveats: Durable benefit accompanied greater 3-week expansion of tumor-associated blood clones.

Synthetic spike-ins, TCR analog templates, were added into each PCR. Profiled with immunoSEQ multiplex PCR; TCRdb holds only in-frame clones, not every one. The sample has roughly 63,000 clones, 65% to 90% seen once. Time point here: pretreatment peripheral blood. Sequencing used PBMCs, obtained around atezolizumab (anti-PD-L1) treatment. The genes are TRBV9 and TRBJ2-2; 10 positions match TRBD2. The TCR comes from a man in his sixties or seventies with urothelial cancer. CDR3 residues: CASSVGTSGNTGELFF. The CDR3 DNA reads TGTGCCAGCAGCGTAGGGACTAGCGGAAACACCGGGGAGCTGTTTTTT.